This paragraph reports one TCR beta chain. The sample comes from a study of blood T cell repertoires in COVID-19. Across the study: COVID-19 samples, acute and convalescent, were from the United States, Italy and Spain. Sample material is recorded as cDNA or gDNA derived from T cells, B-cell-depleted T cells, or PBMCs.

CDR1 and CDR2 from the germline V gene are SEHNR and FQNEAQ (reference sequence). This CDR3 is 13 amino acids long. The ends lost 8 bases at V and 3 bases at J; junction bases unmatched: 5. In the authors' workflow: Nucleated cell counts were estimated from reference gene primer amplification. TCRdb keeps only in-frame clones here, not all; method: immunoSEQ multiplex PCR. V and J calls and clone size are given by that table; D and trimming were obtained from the DNA. Of over 200,000 clones listed, about 85% are singletons. This TCR came from a man aged 30-40 years who had recovered from COVID-19. Source material: PBMCs or T cells enriched from blood (not recorded which). The chain uses TRBV7-9 and TRBJ2-7, with 9 bases matching TRBD1. Written as DNA, the CDR3 is TGTGCCAGCCAGGACAGGGGAAACTACGAGCAGTACTTC. Translating gives CASQDRGNYEQYF.